A selection of T cell receptor beta chains follows, all from one sample in a study of glioma-infiltrating T cells after dendritic cell vaccination. Assay used: immunoSEQ multiplex PCR; TCRdb lists only in-frame clones, some missing. The data show about 87,000 clones, over 80% seen once. The sequencing here drew on blood, taken after dendritic cell vaccination. Receptors originate from a human donor with glioblastoma. Each CDR3 is given with its conserved first and last residue. A D gene is named only where the DNA matches it firmly. Size is omitted from some rows. Given values are once, few, many or a class for expanded clones.

d_gene	abundance	v_gene	j_gene	len	CDR3nt	CDR3aa
NA	NA	TRBV7-9	TRBJ1-3	15	TGTGCCAGCAGCTTATCGGGGGGCCCGGGCGACACCATATATTTT	CASSLSGGPGDTIYF
NA	NA	TRBV6-4	TRBJ2-1	11	TGTGCCAGCAGTGACTCGAGCGAGCAGTTCTTC	CASSDSSEQFF
NA	few	TRBV14	TRBJ2-2	14	TGTGCCAGCAGCCAAGAGGAGAAAGCCGGGGAGCTGTTTTTT	CASSQEEKAGELFF
NA	NA	TRBV10-1	TRBJ2-5	14	TGCGCCAGCAGATCAGGGAACGAACAGGAGACCCAGTACTTC	CASRSGNEQETQYF
NA	NA	TRBV14	TRBJ2-4	15	TGTGCCAGCAGCCAAGTGGCCGGGCCGGGGGACATTCAGTACTTC	CASSQVAGPGDIQYF
NA	NA	TRBV30	TRBJ1-6	14	TGTGCCTGGAGTAGCGGGCAGGATAATTCACCCCTCCACTTT	CAWSSGQDNSPLHF
NA	once	TRBV2	TRBJ2-1	17	TGTGCCAGCAGTGAAGTAAAGGCGGGGGCGGGTTACAATGAGCAGTTCTTC	CASSEVKAGAGYNEQFF
NA	NA	TRBV6-1	TRBJ2-5	16	TGTGCCAGCAGTGAAGGGGGGGGCTACCACACGGAGACCCAGTACTTC	CASSEGGGYHTETQYF
NA	NA	TRBV7-7	TRBJ2-5	17	TGTGCCAGCAGCTTAACTTTGGGCAACCCGTTAGTAGAGACCCAGTACTTC	CASSLTLGNPLVETQYF
TRBD1	NA	TRBV7-8	TRBJ1-6	14	TGTGCCAGCAGCCGTGGACAGGGGCTTTCACCCCTCCACTTT	CASSRGQGLSPLHF
TRBD1	NA	TRBV7-8	TRBJ1-6	13	TGTGCCAGCAGCCTGACAGGGGATTCACCCCTCCACTTT	CASSLTGDSPLHF
TRBD1	NA	TRBV6-6	TRBJ2-7	13	TGTGCCAGCAGTGACCCGGACAGGGAGGAGCAGTACTTC	CASSDPDREEQYF
TRBD1	NA	TRBV5-8	TRBJ2-7	14	TGTGCCAGCAGCTCGACAGGGTATGACTACGAGCAGTACTTC	CASSSTGYDYEQYF
NA	once	TRBV11-2	TRBJ1-5	13	TGTGCCAGCAGCTTAGAGCCCCGGTCGCCCCAGCATTTT	CASSLEPRSPQHF
NA	NA	TRBV29-1	TRBJ2-7	11	TGCAGCGTGGTCACAGGGTCCGAGCAGTACTTC	CSVVTGSEQYF
TRBD1	NA	TRBV19	TRBJ2-7	14	TGTGCCAGTAGTCCCCGGGACAGGGACCACGAGCAGTACTTC	CASSPRDRDHEQYF
NA	NA	TRBV7-2	TRBJ1-1	12	TGTGCCAGCAGCCGGGGGACGTCGCCAGCTTTCTTT	CASSRGTSPAFF
TRBD1	once	TRBV19	TRBJ1-2	15	TGTGCCAGTAGCGAAAAGCCGGGACAGGTCTATGGCTACACCTTC	CASSEKPGQVYGYTF
TRBD1	NA	TRBV7-6	TRBJ2-7	16	TGTGCCAGCAGCCCCAGACAGGGTTCGGGCTCCTACGAGCAGTACTTC	CASSPRQGSGSYEQYF
NA	NA	TRBV7-9	TRBJ2-5	13	TGTGCCAGCAGATTAACCACTCCCGAGACCCAGTACTTC	CASRLTTPETQYF
NA	NA	TRBV2	TRBJ2-2	13	TGTGCCAGCGTAGAGAGTCGGACCGGGGAGCTGTTTTTT	CASVESRTGELFF
NA	few	TRBV2	TRBJ2-7	14	TGTGCCAGCAGTGAGAGTCCGCGCTCCTACGAGCAGTACTTC	CASSESPRSYEQYF
TRBD1	NA	TRBV4-2	TRBJ2-7	15	TGTGCCAGCAGCCAACCTGACAGGGACGGCTACGAGCAGTACTTC	CASSQPDRDGYEQYF
NA	NA	TRBV2	TRBJ1-5	17	TGTGCCAGCAGCTCTCCGGCGGGTCAGATTAAGAATCAGCCCCAGCATTTT	CASSSPAGQIKNQPQHF
TRBD1	NA	TRBV5-4	TRBJ2-7	14	TGTGCCAGCAGCTTCGGACAGGACTCCTACGAGCAGTACTTC	CASSFGQDSYEQYF
NA	NA	TRBV7-2	TRBJ2-3	15	TGTGCCAGCAGCTTTCCCCGGGGGATCACAGATACGCAGTATTTT	CASSFPRGITDTQYF
TRBD1	NA	TRBV27	TRBJ1-4	17	TGTGCCAGCAGTCCAATAAGGGACAGCTCAACTAATGAAAAACTGTTTTTT	CASSPIRDSSTNEKLFF
NA	NA	TRBV6-1	TRBJ2-5	15	TGTGCCAGCAGTGGAGGAGGGGGGGCCCAAGAGACCCAGTACTTC	CASSGGGGAQETQYF
NA	NA	TRBV2	TRBJ2-7	11	TGTGCCAGCCTAGAGGCGTACGAGCAGTACTTC	CASLEAYEQYF
NA	NA	TRBV4-2	TRBJ1-2	15	TGTGCCAGCAGCCAAGGGCGGTCAGGGTCATATGGCTACACCTTC	CASSQGRSGSYGYTF
NA	NA	TRBV18	TRBJ1-1	12	TGTGCCAGCTCACCTGTGGCAGGGCCAGCTTTCTTT	CASSPVAGPAFF
NA	NA	TRBV19	TRBJ2-3	14	TGTGCCAGTAGTATGCGGGCAGCCACAGATACGCAGTATTTT	CASSMRAATDTQYF
NA	NA	TRBV19	TRBJ2-7	14	TGTGCCAGTAGTATCGCAGGGGCCGTCCACGAGCAGTACTTC	CASSIAGAVHEQYF
NA	NA	TRBV7-6	TRBJ2-1	14	TGTGCCAGCAGCTTAGGTGGTAGCGCAGGTGAGCAGTTCTTC	CASSLGGSAGEQFF
NA	NA	TRBV19	TRBJ2-7	11	TGTGCCAGCGGAGGAGTCTACGAGCAGTACTTC	CASGGVYEQYF
NA	NA	TRBV5-6	TRBJ1-4	14	TGTGCCAGCAGTTCAGGGGCGACTAATGAAAAACTGTTTTTT	CASSSGATNEKLFF
TRBD2	NA	TRBV27	TRBJ2-1	17	TGTGCCAGCAGCCCCTACGGATCTAGCGGGGGGTTGCGTGAGCAGTTCTTC	CASSPYGSSGGLREQFF
TRBD1	NA	TRBV9	TRBJ1-3	15	TGTGCCAGCAGCATCGACAGGGGACTTGGAAACACCATATATTTT	CASSIDRGLGNTIYF
NA	once	TRBV4-1	TRBJ2-5	15	TGCGCCAGCAGCCAAGAGACAGTTCCGCTTGAGACCCAGTACTTC	CASSQETVPLETQYF
TRBD1	few	TRBV6-6	TRBJ2-2	15	TGTGCCAGCAGTAAACAGGGGTCGTTCACCGGGGAGCTGTTTTTT	CASSKQGSFTGELFF
TRBD2	NA	TRBV4-2	TRBJ2-3	16	TGTGCCAGCAGCCAAGAGCTAGCGGGGGGGACAGATACGCAGTATTTT	CASSQELAGGTDTQYF
NA	few	TRBV5-1	TRBJ2-4	15	TGCGCCAGCAGCCCACGGGGGGCTGGGGTGCACATTCAGTACTTC	CASSPRGAGVHIQYF
NA	NA	TRBV6-1	TRBJ2-2	13	TGTGCCAGCAGCCCTTTAATGTCCGGGGAGCTGTTTTTT	CASSPLMSGELFF